These T cell receptor beta chains were read from a single sample in a study of sequential checkpoint blockade in melanoma. The repertoire was sequenced with immunoSEQ multiplex PCR; TCRdb's copy has only in-frame clones and lacks some. Of more than 30,000 clones in the sample, around 32% were seen once. The material sequenced was tumor tissue (inferred from file names), taken from a patient given nivolumab and ipilimumab in sequence. These TCRs come from a human donor with melanoma. CDR3s include the opening cysteine and the closing phenylalanine or tryptophan.

CDR3 protein	V gene	J gene
CASSYGDTRPDTQYF	TRBV6-8	TRBJ2-3
CASSPQTGGGTEAFF	TRBV7-5	TRBJ1-1
CASSLAYGTEAFF	TRBV7-1	TRBJ1-1
CATSRAGVSSYNEQFF	TRBV15	TRBJ2-1
CATSSGTGNNQPQHF	TRBV15	TRBJ1-5
CATSRGRGLNTEAFF	TRBV15	TRBJ1-1
CASSGGPGGYNEQFF	TRBV2	TRBJ2-1
CASSKPQGVTDTQYF	TRBV11-3	TRBJ2-3
CASSRREQGTIGYTF	TRBV18	TRBJ1-2
CASRTSAADTQYF	TRBV9	TRBJ2-3
CAWSKLTSNQPQHF	TRBV30	TRBJ1-5
CASSLQGSNEKLFF	TRBV11-3	TRBJ1-4
CASSFSGGGWQPQHF	TRBV11-3	TRBJ1-5
CASSPPGQGLQETQYF	TRBV18	TRBJ2-5
CASSLDRGFGTDTQYF	TRBV6-8	TRBJ2-3
CASSDPDTSSTDTQYF	TRBV25-1	TRBJ2-3
CASSSRQGASQPQHF	TRBV9	TRBJ1-5
CASSAQGIEAFF	TRBV9	TRBJ1-1
CASSPQFTTSSYEQYF	TRBV18	TRBJ2-7
CASSLGGAVSIGNTIYF	TRBV5-1	TRBJ1-3
CASTLGTWFDTQYF	TRBV28	TRBJ2-3
CASIKSSGQGIPGNTIYF	TRBV6-8	TRBJ1-3
CASSGRQGWRTEAFF	TRBV6-7	TRBJ1-1
CASSSHSQEYEQYF	TRBV11-3	TRBJ2-7
CASSVGAGPNTGELFF	TRBV9	TRBJ2-2
CASSQASGLNTGELFF	TRBV7-7	TRBJ2-2
CASSVSGSGELFF	TRBV9	TRBJ2-2
CAWDNSPSSYEQYF	TRBV30	TRBJ2-7
CASSPGGRLAGGPGETQYF	TRBV5-1	TRBJ2-5
CASSVGPPYEQYF	TRBV9	TRBJ2-7
CASRLPPGQKNEKLFF	TRBV11-3	TRBJ1-4
CASSRNGAVRAGELFF	TRBV11-3	TRBJ2-2
CASSYGVLYGYTF	TRBV6-8	TRBJ1-2
CASSTGTAGREKLFF	TRBV19	TRBJ1-4
CASSPQGWPANTGELFF	TRBV14	TRBJ2-2
CASSLQGNEKLFF	TRBV19	TRBJ1-4
CASSFSGPGTDTQYF	TRBV5-1	TRBJ2-3
CASSVGGQGVHEQYF	TRBV9	TRBJ2-7
CAISKLAPGELFF	TRBV6-8	TRBJ2-2
CASSLHLAGAFTDTQYF	TRBV5-1	TRBJ2-3
CASSYLNTGELFF	TRBV6-8	TRBJ2-2
CASSSTGGKRSVGDNEQFF	TRBV6-8	TRBJ2-1
CAISELGQGNYGYTF	TRBV10-3	TRBJ1-2
CASRDPGQANTEAFF	TRBV6-8	TRBJ1-1
CAWSLRTGGGELFF	TRBV30	TRBJ2-2
CASRTPTGTDNYGYTF	TRBV5-1	TRBJ1-2